A single sample gave rise to the 2 T cell receptor beta chains below, sequenced in a study of metastatic and nonmetastatic thyroid tumors. TCRdb redid the clone calls on the PCR reads using MiXCR. The sample lists fewer than 40,000 clones; approximately 19% were seen once. No patient received treatment before thyroid surgery. Material: tumor tissue. These receptors were taken from a female donor with papillary thyroid cancer or a benign thyroid nodule (not recorded which). Some clones in this sample may be carry-over from other donors' samples.

The chain uses TRBV20-1 and TRBJ1-2, with no clear D. Per the germline V gene, CDR1 is DFQATT and CDR2 is SNEGSKA (reference sequence). V lost 3 bases and J lost 5, with 16 bases in between. This CDR3 region has 14 residues. The CDR3 here is CSASPGRPMYGYTF. CDR3 DNA sequence: TGCAGTGCTAGTCCCGGCCGTCCCATGTATGGCTACACCTTC.

This clone was seen just once. Other DNA sequences of this sample code for an identical CDR3. This rearrangement joins TRBV11-2 to TRBJ2-7, with 12 positions matching TRBD2. The J segment lost 2 bases and the V segment lost 5 bases, leaving 4 bases of the junction unmatched. Germline values: CDR1 SGHAT, CDR2 FQNNGV. The CDR3 is 15 residues long. The CDR3 spells CASSLLAGGTYEQYF. DNA for the CDR3: TGTGCCAGCAGCCTGCTAGCGGGAGGGACCTACGAGCAGTACTTC.